This TCR beta chain is from a study of T cell changes during pregnancy in multiple sclerosis. This clone was observed a single time. The protocol was immunoSEQ multiplex PCR, while the TCRdb copy is restricted to in-frame clones and leaves out a portion. The data contain some 43,000 clones, around 91% of them singletons. This CDR3 has 13 amino acids. The germline V gene has CDR1 MNHGY and CDR2 SAAAGT. With 7 bases clipped from V and 6 bases from J, the junction kept 8 bases outside the gene matches. The TCR sequence derives from a female donor with multiple sclerosis, enrolled in a pregnancy study. The J gene is TRBJ2-7, the V gene TRBV6-8; 8 nucleotides match TRBD1. The source material was CD8+ T cells from peripheral blood mononuclear cells, sampled in the first trimester of pregnancy. This chain's CDR3 is CASTYGTGPEQYF. The CDR3 region has the DNA TGTGCCAGCACCTATGGGACAGGCCCCGAGCAGTACTTC.